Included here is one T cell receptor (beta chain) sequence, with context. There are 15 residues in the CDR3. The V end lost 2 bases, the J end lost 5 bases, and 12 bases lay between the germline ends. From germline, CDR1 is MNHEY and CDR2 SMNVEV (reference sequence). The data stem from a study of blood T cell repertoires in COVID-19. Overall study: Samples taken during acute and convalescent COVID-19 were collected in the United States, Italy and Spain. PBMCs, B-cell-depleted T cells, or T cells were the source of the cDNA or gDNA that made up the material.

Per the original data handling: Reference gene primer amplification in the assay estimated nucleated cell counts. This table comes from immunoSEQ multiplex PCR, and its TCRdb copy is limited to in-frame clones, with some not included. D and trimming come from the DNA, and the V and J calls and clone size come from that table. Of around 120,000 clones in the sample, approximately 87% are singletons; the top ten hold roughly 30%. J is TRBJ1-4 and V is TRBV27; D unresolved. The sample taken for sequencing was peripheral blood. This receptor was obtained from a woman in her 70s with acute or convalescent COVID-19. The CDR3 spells CASSLKSIANEKLFF. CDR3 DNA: TGTGCCAGCAGTTTAAAGTCAATAGCCAATGAAAAACTGTTTTTT. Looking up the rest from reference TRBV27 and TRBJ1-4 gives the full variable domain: EAQVTQNPRYLITVTGKKLTVTCSQNMNHEYMSWYRQDPGLGLRQIYYSMNVEVTDKGDVPEGYKVSRKEKRNFPLILESPSPNQTSLYFCASSLKSIANEKLFFGSGTQLSVL.